This entry lists 30 T cell receptor beta chains sequenced from one sample in a study of T cells in Graves' hyperthyroidism and ophthalmopathy. Using RNA transcripts as the source, TCR beta CDR3 regions were amplified. Initially, a first-round RT-PCR of the TCR CDR3 employed the HTBI primer set. Via MiXCR, TCRdb re-called the multiplex PCR reads, giving one row per CDR3 protein. The sample lists approximately 640,000 distinct CDR3 sequences, around a sixth occurring once. Input material: blood. These receptors all come from a man aged 50-60 years with Graves' hyperthyroidism.

This clonotype has just a few counts. The chain combines TRBV20-1 with TRBJ2-1; D is possibly TRBD2 (6 bases). V dropped 0 bases and J dropped 9 bases, with 12 bases sitting between them. This CDR3 comprises 13 residues. The germline CDR1 and CDR2 sequences are DFQATT and SNEGSKA (reference sequence). Here the CDR3 reads CSARDTSPSEQFF. CDR3 bases: TGCAGTGCTAGAGACACTAGCCCCTCTGAGCAGTTCTTC.

The gene calls are TRBV19 and TRBJ1-1; maybe TRBD1 (5 bases). The CDR3 has 14 amino acids. V gave up 3 bases and J gave up 5 bases, with 13 bases separating them. The germline V gene encodes CDR1 LNHDA and CDR2 SQIVND (reference sequence). The CDR3 here is CASSINQGSTEAFF. The CDR3 bases are TGTGCCAGTAGTATTAACCAGGGATCAACTGAAGCTTTCTTT.

This clonotype was recorded many times. V is TRBV11-2 and J is TRBJ1-6; a possible D gene is TRBD1 (6 bases). CDR3 length: 14 residues. Deletions cut 5 bases from V and 5 bases from J, with 10 bases between. Germline V gene sequence: CDR1 SGHAT, CDR2 FQNNGV. This CDR3 is CASSQQGNNSPLHF. CDR3 DNA sequence: TGTGCCAGCAGCCAACAGGGCAATAATTCACCCCTCCACTTT.

This clonotype was detected many times. J is TRBJ2-1 and V is TRBV7-8, with 13 bases aligning to TRBD2. The CDR3 runs 15 residues. The trim removed 2 bases at V and 13 bases at J, leaving 8 bases unmatched. Germline CDR1 is SGHVS and CDR2 is FQNEAQ. CDR3 DNA: TGTGCCAGCAGCTTATCGCCCACTAGCGGGAGGGACCAGTTCTTC. It translates to CASSLSPTSGRDQFF.

About this clonotype itself: The DNA is left out, because the CDR3 cannot be placed on it with certainty; the CDR3 is given as TCRdb lists it. The chain recombines TRBV28 with TRBJ2-7; the DNA was not used to check the table's D call, TRBD1. The CDR3 contains 16 residues when both ends are counted. Germline CDR1 is MDHEN and CDR2 is SYDVKM. Here the CDR3 reads CASSFGAGRSSYEQYF.

This rearrangement joins TRBV2 to TRBJ1-5; D unclear. Germline assignment: CDR1 SNHLY and CDR2 FYNNEI. V lost 2 bases, J lost 4 bases, and 9 bases lay in between. The CDR3 length is 14 residues. CDR3 sequence reads: CASSELPANQPQHF. The CDR3 coding sequence is TGTGCCAGCAGTGAACTCCCGGCTAATCAGCCCCAGCATTTT.

This clonotype was found many times. The gene calls are TRBV6-1 and TRBJ1-1; D perhaps matches TRBD1 (6 bases). The CDR3 has 15 residues. Trimming took 7 bases from V and 1 from J, leaving 16 bases between them. The V gene's germline CDR1 is MNHNS and CDR2 SASEGT. The CDR3 loop reads CASTLPGAPNTEAFF. The CDR3 DNA reads TGTGCCAGCACTCTTCCGGGGGCCCCGAACACTGAAGCTTTCTTT.

This clonotype was counted at least ten times. The chain recombines TRBV20-1 with TRBJ1-2; 7 bases map to TRBD1. This CDR3 has 13 amino acids. The trim removed 3 bases at V and 1 base at J, leaving 2 bases unmatched. Per the germline V gene, CDR1 is DFQATT and CDR2 is SNEGSKA (reference sequence). The CDR3 spells CSARGQSNYGYTF. The CDR3 nucleotides read TGCAGTGCTAGGGGACAGAGTAACTATGGCTACACCTTC.

The sample holds many counts of this clonotype. The rearrangement links TRBV7-2 to TRBJ1-2; 10 bases match TRBD1. The CDR3 is made up of 15 amino acids. Trimming cost V 5 bases and J 7 bases; bases outside gene matches: 10. CDR1 is SGHTA, CDR2 FQGNSA, per germline. The CDR3 loop is CASSPETGGVSGYTF. CDR3 nucleotide sequence: TGTGCCAGCAGCCCCGAGACAGGGGGCGTTTCTGGCTACACCTTC.

This clonotype was seen at least ten times. The chain recombines TRBV5-1 with TRBJ2-3, with 7 bases aligning to TRBD2. The CDR3 spans 15 residues. CDR1 SGHRS and CDR2 YFSETQ come from the germline V gene. V gave up 0 bases and J gave up 3 bases; unmatched junction bases: 4. CDR3 bases: TGCGCCAGCAGCTTGGACGGCGGGAGAACAGATACGCAGTATTTT. Its protein product is CASSLDGGRTDTQYF.

The chain links TRBV6-1 to TRBJ2-1; perhaps D is TRBD1 or TRBD2 (6 bases each). Germline V gene lookup returns CDR1 MNHNS and CDR2 SASEGT. Trimming stripped 7 bases from V and 2 bases from J, with 18 bases between. This CDR3 is built from 16 residues. CDR3 sequence: CASTRSWGAAYNEQFF. In DNA, the CDR3 is TGTGCCAGCACCCGAAGTTGGGGGGCGGCCTACAATGAGCAGTTCTTC.

V and J are TRBV7-3 and TRBJ2-1; 9 bases line up with TRBD1. This CDR3 region has 18 residues. V trimming: 0 bases; J trimming: 4 bases; junction bases outside the gene matches: 10. Germline V gene data show CDR1 as SGHTA and CDR2 as FQGTGA. As DNA, the CDR3 is TGTGCCAGCAGCTTAACTGAGGGGACAGGGTCGAGTTACAATGAGCAGTTCTTC. The encoded protein is CASSLTEGTGSSYNEQFF.

The CDR3 spells CATSVGTFQPQHF. The CDR3 DNA is TGTGCCACCAGTGTGGGGACGTTCCAGCCCCAGCATTTT. The chain links TRBV24-1 to TRBJ1-5, with D possibly matching TRBD1 (5 bases). The CDR3 runs to 13 residues. Germline assignment: CDR1 KGHDR and CDR2 SFDVKD. V was pared by 5 bases and J by 7 bases, with 11 bases between.

In this sample, this clonotype turned up many times. The chain couples TRBV2 to TRBJ2-1; 13 bases are a match to TRBD2. Germline CDR1 SNHLY, CDR2 FYNNEI. The CDR3 loop spans 16 amino acids. V lost 6 bases and J lost 0; bases outside the gene matches: 2. The CDR3 DNA reads TGTGCCAGCAGAGGGACTAGCGGGGCCTCCTACAATGAGCAGTTCTTC. This translates into CASRGTSGASYNEQFF.

This clonotype has only a few counts. V and J are TRBV19 and TRBJ1-3; D is uncertain. The V end lost 5 bases, the J end lost 2 bases, and 7 bases lay between the germline ends. The CDR3 contains 13 residues. Germline V gene data show CDR1 as LNHDA and CDR2 as SQIVND (reference sequence). The CDR3 DNA sequence: TGTGCCAGTAGTCCGACGGCTGGAAACACCATATATTTT. The encoded protein is CASSPTAGNTIYF.

The J gene is TRBJ1-3, the V gene TRBV5-1; tentative D call: TRBD1 (6 bases). The length of the CDR3 is 15 residues. Germline CDR1 reads SGHRS; CDR2 reads YFSETQ. Trimming removed 3 bases from V and 0 bases from J, with 10 bases in between. The CDR3: CASSSGQTSGNTIYF. Written as DNA, the CDR3 is TGCGCCAGCAGCTCCGGACAGACCTCTGGAAACACCATATATTTT.

This clonotype has ten or more counts. V and J are TRBV28 and TRBJ2-3; maybe TRBD2 (6 bases). The CDR3 consists of 13 residues. Trimming took 9 bases from V and 0 from J, leaving 10 bases between them. CDR1 MDHEN and CDR2 SYDVKM come from the germline V gene. For the CDR3, the DNA is TGTGCCAGTCTAGCGTCTAGCACAGATACGCAGTATTTT. Translation: CASLASSTDTQYF.

The table lists this clonotype with many counts. This chain's CDR3 is CSARDEASGTPAHNEQFF. CDR3 DNA: TGCAGTGCTAGAGATGAAGCTAGCGGGACTCCGGCTCACAATGAGCAGTTCTTC. The V and J genes are TRBV20-1 and TRBJ2-1, with 9 bases matching TRBD2. Unmatched junction bases numbered 14, after V lost 0 bases and J lost 5 bases. Per germline, CDR1 DFQATT and CDR2 SNEGSKA (reference sequence). CDR3 length: 18 residues.

This clonotype was seen many times. J is TRBJ1-6 and V is TRBV6-2 or TRBV6-3; 7 bases are a match to TRBD1. The CDR3 consists of 14 residues. The germline V gene has CDR1 MNHEY and CDR2 SVGEGT. After removal of 7 bases from V and 9 bases from J, the junction contained 9 bases not matched to a gene. The CDR3 loop is CASNNRAGGSPLHF. The DNA of the CDR3 is TGTGCCAGCAACAACAGGGCAGGGGGTTCACCCCTCCACTTT.

This clonotype came up a few times. The chain couples TRBV10-3 to TRBJ2-7; TRBD1 aligns across 7 bases. This CDR3 contains 13 residues. Germline V gene sequence: CDR1 ENHRY, CDR2 SYGVKD. V trimming: 6 bases; J trimming: 3 bases; junction bases outside the gene matches: 5. The CDR3 DNA reads TGTGCCATCAGCCCCCGGGACAGCTACGAGCAGTACTTC. It translates to CAISPRDSYEQYF.

This clonotype has ten or more counts. The gene calls are TRBV6-5 and TRBJ2-7, with TRBD1 matching over 8 bases. The length of the CDR3 is 15 residues. Germline V gene lookup returns CDR1 MNHEY and CDR2 SVGAGI. V was pared by 2 bases and J by 4 bases, with 7 bases of the junction left unmatched. CDR3 DNA sequence: TGTGCCAGCAGTTACGGGGCAGGGGGCAGGTACGAGCAGTACTTC. Encoded protein: CASSYGAGGRYEQYF.

This clonotype was seen at least ten times. The rearrangement links TRBV7-2 to TRBJ2-5; D perhaps matches TRBD1 (6 bases). Germline V CDR1 and CDR2: SGHTA, FQGNSA. The CDR3 sequence is 15 residues long. The V end was cut by 2 bases, the J end by 4 bases, with 14 bases between. CDR3 sequence: CASSLSSRGGETQYF. Written as DNA, the CDR3 is TGTGCCAGCAGCTTATCATCCAGGGGTGGAGAGACCCAGTACTTC.

This clonotype occurred many times. The rearrangement uses TRBV6-5 and TRBJ1-4; D unclear. Germline CDR1 is MNHEY and CDR2 is SVGAGI. This CDR3 has 14 amino acids. The germline V and J ends were trimmed by 0 bases and 8 bases, with 10 bases remaining between them. This CDR3 reads CASSYSWQLEKLFF. The DNA for the CDR3 is TGTGCCAGCAGTTACTCATGGCAGCTCGAAAAACTGTTTTTT.

This clonotype was counted many times. V usage is TRBV6-1 and J usage is TRBJ2-1; 12 bases agree with TRBD2. Germline lookup yields CDR1 MNHNS and CDR2 SASEGT. The CDR3 contains 15 residues. V trimming: 5 bases; J trimming: 9 bases; junction bases outside the gene matches: 8. The CDR3 DNA reads as TGTGCCAGCAGTTCCACTAGCGGGAGGACCTTTGAGCAGTTCTTC. Translated, it gives CASSSTSGRTFEQFF.

This clonotype was picked up many times. The CDR3 reads CASSWTGTETQYF. CDR3 coding DNA: TGTGCCAGCAGCTGGACCGGGACGGAGACCCAGTACTTC. The chain employs TRBV7-3 and TRBJ2-5, with D tentatively TRBD1 or TRBD2 (5 bases each). This CDR3 is built from 13 residues. V gave up 4 bases and J gave up 5 bases, with 11 bases separating them. Germline V gene sequence: CDR1 SGHTA, CDR2 FQGTGA.

Ten or more counts support this clonotype. For the CDR3, the DNA is TGTGCCAGCAGTTACGCGGGACAGATCCAAGAGACCCAGTACTTC. Its protein product is CASSYAGQIQETQYF. The J gene is TRBJ2-5, the V gene TRBV6-5; possible D gene TRBD1, 7 bases. V lost 2 bases and J 1 base, leaving 11 bases between the germline ends. The germline V gene has CDR1 MNHEY and CDR2 SVGAGI. The CDR3 contains 15 residues.

This clonotype came up many times. The V and J genes are TRBV7-2 and TRBJ1-3; no reliable D call. Germline CDR1 reads SGHTA; CDR2 reads FQGNSA. Trimming stripped 1 base from V and 6 bases from J, with 13 bases between. This CDR3 has 15 residues. CDR3 loop: CASSLGALEENTIYF. CDR3 DNA: TGTGCCAGCAGCTTAGGGGCCCTGGAGGAAAACACCATATATTTT.

This CDR3 reads CSARVPSPSEQYF. The CDR3 nucleotides are TGCAGTGCTAGGGTGCCCAGCCCCTCCGAGCAGTACTTC. The rearrangement joins TRBV20-1 to TRBJ2-7; D remains unclear. Trimming removed 3 bases from V and 6 bases from J, with 15 bases in between. Per germline, CDR1 DFQATT and CDR2 SNEGSKA (reference sequence). CDR3 length equals 13 residues.

This clonotype was counted a few times. The chain links TRBV5-1 to TRBJ1-2; 7 bases map to TRBD1. The CDR3 length is 13 residues. V lost 0 bases, J lost 6 bases, and 2 bases stayed unmatched. Germline V gene data show CDR1 as SGHRS and CDR2 as YFSETQ. CDR3 sequence (DNA): TGCGCCAGCAGCTTGGCGGACAGGAATGGCTACACCTTC. Its protein is CASSLADRNGYTF.

This clonotype came up many times. The chain couples TRBV6-1 to TRBJ2-7; D unresolved. The CDR3 sequence is 13 residues long. Per germline, CDR1 MNHNS and CDR2 SASEGT. Trimming pared 6 bases from V and 0 bases from J, leaving 9 bases between. This CDR3 reads CASRPRISYEQYF. CDR3 bases: TGTGCCAGCAGACCAAGGATCTCCTACGAGCAGTACTTC.